This T cell receptor (beta chain) was documented in a study of radiation and T cells in renal cell carcinoma. The CDR3 runs to 14 residues. Germline V gene sequence: CDR1 MNHEY, CDR2 SMNVEV (reference sequence). After removal of 4 bases from V and 3 bases from J, the junction contained 0 bases not matched to a gene. Findings and limits, study-wide: From baseline, blood top tumor clonotypes peaked at 2 weeks post-radiation.

About this clone: Its cognate antigen is unknown.

The time point: baseline pretreatment blood. Noted treatment: 15 Gy SBRT to primary tumor, nephrectomy 4 weeks later. Generated by immunoSEQ multiplex PCR, the TCRdb table keeps only in-frame clones and is missing some. The profile shows some 120,000 clones, around 80% of them singletons. This TCR was recovered from a woman aged 60-75 years with renal cell carcinoma. The sequencing here drew on blood, taken from a patient whose treatment included radiotherapy and nephrectomy. The chain couples TRBV27 to TRBJ1-6; TRBD1 aligns across 7 bases. CDR3 sequence: CASSWDSYNSPLHF. CDR3 DNA sequence: TGTGCCAGCAGTTGGGACAGCTATAATTCACCCCTCCACTTT.